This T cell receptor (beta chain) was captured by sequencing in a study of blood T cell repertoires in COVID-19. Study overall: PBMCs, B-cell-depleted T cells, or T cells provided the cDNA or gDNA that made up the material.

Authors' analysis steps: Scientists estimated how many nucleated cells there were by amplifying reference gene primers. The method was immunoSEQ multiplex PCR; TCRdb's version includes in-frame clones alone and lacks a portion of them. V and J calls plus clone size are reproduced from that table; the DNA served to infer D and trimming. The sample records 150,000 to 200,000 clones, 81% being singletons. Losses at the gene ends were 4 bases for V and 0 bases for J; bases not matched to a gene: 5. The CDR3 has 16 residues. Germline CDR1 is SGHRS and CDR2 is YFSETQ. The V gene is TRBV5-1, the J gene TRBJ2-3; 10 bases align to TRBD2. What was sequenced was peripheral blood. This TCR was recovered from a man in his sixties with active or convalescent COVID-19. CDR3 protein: CASSTSGEFSTDTQYF. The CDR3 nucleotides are TGCGCCAGCAGCACTAGCGGGGAGTTTAGCACAGATACGCAGTATTTT.